Shown below are 25 T cell receptor beta chains from a single sample sequenced in a study of cytomegalovirus exposure and HLA in healthy donors. With 60 Vbeta and 13 Jbeta primers, the PCR was carried out. The table came from immunoSEQ multiplex PCR; TCRdb's copy has only in-frame clones and leaves some out. Here the sample spans roughly 50,000 clones, 70% to 75% being singletons. The specimen sequenced was PBMCs. The origin of the receptors is a man aged 30 to 45 in good health and CMV-seropositive.

On this clone itself: The same CDR3 can be traced to other DNA sequences in this sample. V gene TRBV5-1 combines with J gene TRBJ1-3; D might be TRBD1 (5 bases). This CDR3 has 16 residues. The V gene's germline CDR1 is SGHRS and CDR2 YFSETQ. V lost 4 bases, J lost 0 bases, and 14 bases lay in between. This chain's CDR3 is CASSLYGADSGNTIYF. The CDR3, as DNA: TGCGCCAGCAGCCTGTATGGGGCGGACTCTGGAAACACCATATATTTT.

This chain connects TRBV28 to TRBJ1-5, with TRBD1 matching over 7 bases. The CDR3 length is 12 residues. Germline V gene lookup returns CDR1 MDHEN and CDR2 SYDVKM. V was pared by 7 bases and J by 12 bases, with 9 bases of the junction left unmatched. The CDR3 nucleotides are TGTGCCAGCACCCTACGGACAGGTCGCCAGCATTTT. Amino acids: CASTLRTGRQHF.

This clone occurred once. This chain uses TRBV5-4 with TRBJ2-3; no firm D call. Between the trimmed V and J ends, which lost 2 bases and 0 bases, there was a span of 7 bases. Germline V gene lookup returns CDR1 SGHNT and CDR2 YYREEE (reference sequence). This CDR3 is built from 14 residues. The CDR3 loop reads CASSLEVSTDTQYF. As DNA, the CDR3 is TGTGCCAGCAGCTTAGAGGTTAGCACAGATACGCAGTATTTT.

The V gene is TRBV19, the J gene TRBJ1-2, with D possibly matching TRBD1 (5 bases). In germline, CDR1 is LNHDA, CDR2 SQIVND (reference sequence). Trimming shortened V by 5 bases and J by 2 bases, and 12 bases separated the two germline ends. CDR3 length: 14 residues. The CDR3 nucleotides are TGTGCCAGTAGTCCGGCGACAGCCAACTATGGCTACACCTTC. As protein: CASSPATANYGYTF.

The J gene is TRBJ2-6, the V gene TRBV7-2; the D gene is possibly TRBD2 (5 bases). Germline V gene sequence: CDR1 SGHTA, CDR2 FQGNSA. V was trimmed by 1 base and J by 1 base, leaving 8 bases between them. The CDR3 sequence is 16 residues long. The chain's CDR3 is CASSLVGESGANVLTF. The CDR3, as DNA: TGTGCCAGCAGCTTAGTCGGGGAATCTGGGGCCAACGTCCTGACTTTC.

The genes are TRBV5-8 and TRBJ1-6; a weak D match, TRBD1 (5 bases). The CDR3 is 17 residues long. Per the germline V gene, CDR1 is SGHTS and CDR2 is YDEGEE. V lost 1 base to trimming and J lost 5 bases, with 16 bases between them. CDR3 coding DNA: TGTGCCAGCAGCTTGAGGGGTTTAGGCAGGGATAATTCACCCCTCCACTTT. Amino acids: CASSLRGLGRDNSPLHF.

The chain is built from TRBV6-6 and TRBJ1-5, with a possible D match to TRBD1 (5 bases). There are 16 residues in the CDR3. Germline V gene sequence: CDR1 MNHNY, CDR2 SVGAGI (reference sequence). V shed 6 bases and J shed 1 base, with 16 bases lying between them. The DNA of the CDR3 is TGTGCCAGCAGACAATCGGGGGGGTCAAGCAATCAGCCCCAGCATTTT. Protein: CASRQSGGSSNQPQHF.

The chain links TRBV11-1 to TRBJ2-7, with 10 bases aligning to TRBD1. CDR1 and CDR2 (germline): SGHAT, FQDESV (reference sequence). This CDR3 is built from 14 residues. The trim removed 5 bases at V and 2 bases at J, leaving 3 bases unmatched. The CDR3 loop reads CASSLGTGAYEQYF. Written as DNA, the CDR3 is TGTGCCAGCAGCCTTGGGACAGGGGCCTACGAGCAGTACTTC.

The chain couples TRBV29-1 to TRBJ2-5, with a tentative D call TRBD1 (6 bases). Near its end, the DNA agrees better with TRBJ2-7, so the J call may be wrong. Germline CDR1 and CDR2: SQVTM and ANQGSEA. The CDR3 consists of 13 residues. The CDR3 DNA reads TGCAGCGTTGCGAACAGGGTAGTATACGAGCAGTACTTC. Translating it yields CSVANRVVYEQYF.

J is TRBJ2-7 and V is TRBV18; TRBD1 aligns across 10 bases. Trimming cost V 4 bases and J 9 bases; bases outside gene matches: 12. Looked up from germline, CDR1 is KGHSH and CDR2 is LQKENI. This CDR3 comprises 15 residues. Here the CDR3 reads CASSLDRDRGIGQYF. CDR3 nucleotides: TGTGCCAGCTCACTCGACCGGGACAGGGGAATAGGGCAGTACTTC.

The J gene is TRBJ1-2, the V gene TRBV5-1, with 9 nucleotides matching TRBD1. Germline loops: CDR1 SGHRS, CDR2 YFSETQ. Unmatched junction bases numbered 8, after V lost 5 bases and J lost 3 bases. The CDR3 covers 15 residues. In nucleotides, the CDR3 is TGCGCCAGCAGACCACAGGGGGCGCTCGACTATGGCTACACCTTC. Translation gives CASRPQGALDYGYTF. Supplemented by reference TRBV5-1 and TRBJ1-2, the full variable domain reads KAGVTQTPRYLIKTRGQQVTLSCSPISGHRSVSWYQQTPGQGLQFLFEYFSETQRNKGNFPGRFSGRQFSNSRSEMNVSTLELGDSALYLCASRPQGALDYGYTFGSGTRLTVV.

This clone was observed a handful of times. J is TRBJ2-7 and V is TRBV4-1; 10 positions agree with TRBD1. Losses at the gene ends were 2 bases for V and 3 bases for J; bases not matched to a gene: 4. CDR1 is MGHRA, CDR2 YSYEKL, per germline. This CDR3 is built from 15 residues. In DNA form, the CDR3 reads TGCGCCAGCAGCCAACCGGGACAGGGGCTCTACGAGCAGTACTTC. Its protein is CASSQPGQGLYEQYF.

The V gene is TRBV10-3, the J gene TRBJ1-1; 9 positions agree with TRBD1. This CDR3 spans 15 amino acids. Germline-derived CDR1 and CDR2 are ENHRY and SYGVKD. The V segment lost 3 bases and the J segment 1 base; nucleotides outside the gene matches: 3. CDR3 loop: CAISDPDRGNTEAFF. CDR3 coding DNA: TGTGCCATCAGTGACCCGGACAGGGGGAACACTGAAGCTTTCTTT.

The chain has TRBV5-1 and TRBJ2-3; D is perhaps TRBD1 (6 bases). V lost 0 bases to trimming and J lost 0 bases, with 8 bases between them. The germline V gene encodes CDR1 SGHRS and CDR2 YFSETQ. CDR3 length equals 15 residues. CDR3 in DNA: TGCGCCAGCAGCTTGGGGCAGGGGAGCACAGATACGCAGTATTTT. Its protein is CASSLGQGSTDTQYF.

The chain links TRBV19 to TRBJ2-7; 7 positions agree with TRBD1. Germline V gene data show CDR1 as LNHDA and CDR2 as SQIVND (reference sequence). The CDR3 is 13 residues long. The trim removed 7 bases at V and 1 base at J, leaving 4 bases unmatched. The CDR3 DNA is TGTGCCAGTACCCCGACAGGGTCCTACGAGCAGTACTTC. Its translation: CASTPTGSYEQYF.

This clone was seen at least ten times. The gene calls are TRBV25-1 and TRBJ1-1, with D unclear. The V gene lost 4 bases and the J gene lost 5 bases, with 5 bases spanning the gap. The CDR3 extends over 11 amino acids. Germline values: CDR1 MGHDK, CDR2 SYGVNS. The CDR3 loop reads CASSGGTEAFF. For the CDR3, the DNA is TGTGCCAGCAGTGGAGGTACTGAAGCTTTCTTT.

This sequence joins TRBV27 and TRBJ2-7; 9 bases fit TRBD1. This CDR3 spans 14 amino acids. Germline CDR1 and CDR2: MNHEY and SMNVEV (reference sequence). J lost 4 bases, V lost 5 bases, and 6 bases had no gene match. The chain's CDR3 is CASSARQGGYEQYF. As DNA, the CDR3 is TGTGCCAGCAGTGCTCGACAGGGGGGATACGAGCAGTACTTC.

This clone was detected once. This chain links TRBV5-1 with TRBJ1-4, with D hard to call. The germline V gene has CDR1 SGHRS and CDR2 YFSETQ. The ends were cut back, 4 bases at V and 5 bases at J, with 12 bases in the middle. This CDR3 region has 14 residues. For the CDR3, the DNA is TGCGCCAGCAGCCCCTCGTCCAGGAATGAAAAACTGTTTTTT. The encoded protein is CASSPSSRNEKLFF.

This clone has just a few counts. The CDR3 loop reads CASSLAAANYGYTF. The CDR3 DNA reads TGTGCCAGCAGCTTAGCGGCCGCTAACTATGGCTACACCTTC. This sequence joins TRBV7-2 and TRBJ1-2, with D uncertain. Germline CDR1 and CDR2: SGHTA and FQGNSA. This CDR3 comprises 14 residues. Trimming shortened V by 0 bases and J by 0 bases, and 5 bases separated the two germline ends. The complete variable domain, with remaining parts taken from reference TRBV7-2 and TRBJ1-2, reads GAGVSQSPSNKVTEKGKDVELRCDPISGHTALYWYRQSLGQGLEFLIYFQGNSAPDKSGLPSDRFSAERTGGSVSTLTIQRTQQEDSAVYLCASSLAAANYGYTFGSGTRLTVV.

The genes are TRBV6-4 and TRBJ2-3, with TRBD2 matching 9 bases. The V gene's germline CDR1 is MRHNA and CDR2 SNTAGT. The V segment lost 2 bases and the J segment 6 bases; nucleotides outside the gene matches: 9. This CDR3 contains 16 residues. CDR3 nucleotides: TGTGCCAGCAGTGACGGGGCGGGGGGGCCTGCCGATACGCAGTATTTT. Encoded protein: CASSDGAGGPADTQYF.

The chain links TRBV19 to TRBJ2-5; 11 bases match TRBD2. The CDR3 sequence is 15 residues long. CDR1 is LNHDA, CDR2 SQIVND, per germline (reference sequence). V lost 4 bases and J lost 3; bases outside the gene matches: 4. The CDR3 DNA sequence: TGTGCCAGTAGTACTAGCGGGGGGCGGGAAGAGACCCAGTACTTC. This gives the protein CASSTSGGREETQYF.

The V call is TRBV19, the J call TRBJ2-7, with TRBD1 as a possible D gene (5 bases). The CDR3 is 12 amino acids. Germline V gives CDR1 LNHDA, CDR2 SQIVND (reference sequence). Trimming cost V 3 bases and J 6 bases, with 9 bases left between them. CDR3 in amino acids: CASSIWGSEQYF. The CDR3 coding sequence is TGTGCCAGTAGTATTTGGGGCAGCGAGCAGTACTTC. The complete variable domain, with remaining parts taken from reference TRBV19 and TRBJ2-7, reads DGGITQSPKYLFRKEGQNVTLSCEQNLNHDAMYWYRQDPGQGLRLIYYSQIVNDFQKGDIAEGYSVSREKKESFPLTVTSAQKNPTAFYLCASSIWGSEQYFGPGTRLTVT.

The chain uses TRBV5-1 and TRBJ1-1; 10 positions agree with TRBD1. The V gene's germline CDR1 is SGHRS and CDR2 YFSETQ. J lost 7 bases, V lost 0 bases, and 3 bases had no gene match. The CDR3 extends over 14 amino acids. The CDR3 region has the DNA TGCGCCAGCAGCTTGGGGGGACAGGGGTGTGAAGCTTTCTTT. Its translation: CASSLGGQGCEAFF.

V is TRBV2 and J is TRBJ2-7, with a tentative D call TRBD1 (6 bases). V lost 1 base and J lost 0, with 13 bases in between. Looked up from germline, CDR1 is SNHLY and CDR2 is FYNNEI. This CDR3 region has 16 residues. DNA for the CDR3: TGTGCCAGCAGTGAAGAATCTACAGGGAGCTCCTACGAGCAGTACTTC. Translation gives CASSEESTGSSYEQYF. The whole variable domain, remainder taken from reference TRBV2 and TRBJ2-7, is EPEVTQTPSHQVTQMGQEVILRCVPISNHLYFYWYRQILGQKVEFLVSFYNNEISEKSEIFDDQFSVERPDGSNFTLKIRSTKLEDSAMYFCASSEESTGSSYEQYFGPGTRLTVT.

In this sample, this clone turned up a few times. This chain joins TRBV19 and TRBJ1-1; tentative D call: TRBD1 (6 bases). V shed 10 bases and J shed 4 bases, with 19 bases lying between them. Per the germline V gene, CDR1 is LNHDA and CDR2 is SQIVND (reference sequence). CDR3 length: 14 amino acids. The CDR3 reads CATPGGGMITEAFF. The CDR3 region has the DNA TGTGCCACCCCGGGGGGGGGCATGATCACTGAAGCTTTCTTT.